This TCR beta chain comes out of a study of control samples from healthy donors and cancer patients. Measured with immunoSEQ multiplex PCR; TCRdb has only the in-frame clones, and not every one. This table holds approximately 100,000 clones, 85% to 90% found once. Germline CDR1 reads MNHEY; CDR2 reads SVGAGI. V lost 0 bases and J lost 1; bases outside the gene matches: 3. This CDR3 spans 16 amino acids. Sequenced material: blood. The TCR comes from a woman in her forties in good health. This chain connects TRBV6-5 to TRBJ2-1, with 7 bases identical to TRBD1. The CDR3 bases are TGTGCCAGCAGTTACTCTAGGGGGCAGTCCTACAATGAGCAGTTCTTC. Encoded protein: CASSYSRGQSYNEQFF.